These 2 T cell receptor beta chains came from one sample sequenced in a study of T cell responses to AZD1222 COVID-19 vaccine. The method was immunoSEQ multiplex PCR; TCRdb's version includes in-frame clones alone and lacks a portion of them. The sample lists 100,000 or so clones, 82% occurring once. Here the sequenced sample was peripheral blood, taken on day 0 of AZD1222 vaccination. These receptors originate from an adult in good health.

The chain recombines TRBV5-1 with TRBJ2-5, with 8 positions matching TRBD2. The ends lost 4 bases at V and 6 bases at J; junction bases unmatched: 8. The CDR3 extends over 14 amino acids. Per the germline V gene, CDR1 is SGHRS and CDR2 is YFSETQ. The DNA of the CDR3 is TGCGCCAGCAGCCAAGGGACTAGTCGGCAGACCCAGTACTTC. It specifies CASSQGTSRQTQYF.

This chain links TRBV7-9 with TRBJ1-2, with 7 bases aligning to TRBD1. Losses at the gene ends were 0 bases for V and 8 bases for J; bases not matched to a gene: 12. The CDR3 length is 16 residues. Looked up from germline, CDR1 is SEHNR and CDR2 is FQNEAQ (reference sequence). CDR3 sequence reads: CASSLATGRAKGGYTF. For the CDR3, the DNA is TGTGCCAGCAGCTTAGCGACAGGGAGGGCCAAGGGAGGCTACACCTTC. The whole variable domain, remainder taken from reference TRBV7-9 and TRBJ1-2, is DTGVSQNPRHKITKRGQNVTFRCDPISEHNRLYWYRQTLGQGPEFLTYFQNEAQLEKSRLLSDRFSAERPKGSFSTLEIQRTEQGDSAMYLCASSLATGRAKGGYTFGSGTRLTVV.